This is a list of T cell receptor beta chains from one sample in a study of CD8+CD57+ T cells in acquired aplastic anemia. MiXCR, run by TCRdb on the reads, gives a single entry per CDR3 protein. The sample has 200,000 to 250,000 distinct CDR3 sequences; 65% are singletons. Sequencing was carried out using sorted CD4+, CD8+, or CD8+CD57+ T cells (not recorded which) from PBMCs. The receptor source for this set is a human donor with aplastic anemia. The CDR3 runs from the conserved cysteine through the conserved F or W. The D gene is left open where the match is weak. A row's size may be missing; if present it is once, few, many or a size class.

NA	TRBV5-6	NA	TRBJ2-5	CASSLVGRHGETQYF	TGTGCCAGCAGCTTGGTGGGCAGGCACGGCGAGACCCAGTACTTC
NA	TRBV19	NA	TRBJ1-1	CASRPEQGYTEAFF	TGTGCCAGTAGACCCGAACAGGGATACACTGAAGCTTTCTTT
NA	TRBV7-6	NA	TRBJ1-2	CASSLDNLQYTF	TGTGCCAGCAGCTTGGACAACCTACAGTACACCTTC
NA	TRBV7-7	NA	TRBJ2-3	CASAGSIADTQYF	TGTGCTAGCGCAGGGAGTATAGCAGATACGCAGTATTTT
NA	TRBV10-3	TRBD1	TRBJ2-3	CASSPGQYTQYF	TGTGCCAGCAGCCCGGGACAGTATACGCAGTATTTT
NA	TRBV7-3	NA	TRBJ2-7	CASSLGPGREQYF	TGTGCCAGCAGCTTAGGACCAGGACGCGAGCAGTACTTC
NA	TRBV20-1	TRBD1	TRBJ1-2	CSARPTGEGYGYTF	TGCAGTGCTAGACCAACAGGGGAAGGTTATGGCTACACCTTC
NA	TRBV7-2	TRBD1	TRBJ2-3	CASSGTGGDTQYF	TGTGCCAGCAGTGGGACAGGGGGAGATACGCAGTATTTT
NA	TRBV20-1	TRBD1	TRBJ1-1	CSAFQGAGAEAFF	TGCAGTGCTTTTCAGGGGGCGGGGGCTGAAGCTTTCTTT
once	TRBV19	NA	TRBJ1-5	CASSIVVQGGQPQHF	TGTGCCAGTAGTATAGTGGTGCAGGGAGGGCAGCCCCAGCATTTT
few	TRBV5-1	NA	TRBJ2-7	CASSFGGGLTYEQYF	TGCGCCAGCAGCTTTGGAGGGGGACTAACCTACGAGCAGTACTTC
few	TRBV7-8	NA	TRBJ2-1	CASQRTPGNEQFF	TGTGCCAGTCAGCGTACCCCGGGTAATGAGCAGTTCTTC
NA	TRBV11-3	NA	TRBJ1-1	CASRTGFKLTEAFF	TGTGCCAGCAGAACAGGGTTCAAATTGACTGAAGCTTTCTTT
NA	TRBV20-1	TRBD2	TRBJ2-3	CSARQASGITDTQYF	TGCAGTGCTCGTCAAGCTAGCGGGATAACAGATACGCAGTATTTT
many	TRBV13	TRBD2	TRBJ2-1	CASSLPAGGSYNEQFF	TGTGCCAGCAGCTTACCCGCGGGGGGGTCATACAATGAGCAGTTCTTC
few	TRBV2	NA	TRBJ1-2	CASSERRGNGYTF	TGTGCCAGCAGTGAACGGCGGGGAAATGGCTACACCTTC
many	TRBV24-1	NA	TRBJ1-1	CATRDSTEAFF	TGTGCCACCAGGGACAGTACTGAAGCTTTCTTT
NA	TRBV6-2/TRBV6-3	NA	TRBJ2-7	CASSSRFEQYF	TGTGCCAGCAGTTCCAGATTCGAGCAGTACTTC
NA	TRBV2	NA	TRBJ1-4	CASVRRSNEKLFF	TGTGCCAGCGTCCGGCGGTCTAATGAAAAACTGTTTTTT
few	TRBV9	NA	TRBJ2-2	CASSATSVEELFF	TGTGCCAGCAGCGCCACTAGTGTTGAGGAGCTGTTTTTT
NA	TRBV14	TRBD1	TRBJ2-3	CASSLRQGTHTQYF	TGTGCCAGCAGCCTAAGACAGGGTACGCATACGCAGTATTTT
NA	TRBV7-2	NA	TRBJ2-3	CASSLSGAAAVTDTQYF	TGTGCCAGCAGCTTAAGTGGTGCGGCGGCGGTCACAGATACGCAGTATTTT
few	TRBV7-3	NA	TRBJ1-2	CASSPSGVTVGNYGYTF	TGTGCCAGCAGCCCAAGTGGGGTCACGGTGGGAAACTATGGCTACACCTTC
few	TRBV7-6	NA	TRBJ2-7	CASTPTKGTYEQYF	TGTGCCAGCACCCCCACGAAGGGGACCTACGAGCAGTACTTC
NA	TRBV7-2	TRBD1	TRBJ1-1	CASSPGQAKWPEAFF	TGTGCCAGCAGCCCCGGACAGGCAAAATGGCCTGAAGCTTTCTTT
once	TRBV4-1	NA	TRBJ1-2	CASSVGLLTRVKNYGYTF	TGCGCCAGCAGCGTAGGGCTCCTAACAAGGGTGAAAAACTATGGCTACACCTTC
NA	TRBV2	NA	TRBJ1-2	CASSEGSSYYGYTF	TGTGCCAGCAGTGAAGGCTCTAGTTACTATGGCTACACCTTC
many	TRBV12-3/TRBV12-4	NA	TRBJ2-3	CASCPRGAGDTQYF	TGTGCCAGCTGTCCACGGGGGGCTGGAGATACGCAGTATTTT
NA	TRBV9	NA	TRBJ1-2	CASGGTNYGYTF	TGTGCCAGCGGAGGGACCAACTATGGCTACACCTTC
few	TRBV5-1	NA	TRBJ2-7	CASSLSRGAYEQYF	TGCGCCAGCAGCTTGAGCAGGGGGGCCTACGAGCAGTACTTC
NA	TRBV7-9	NA	TRBJ1-6	CASSLVGGDSPLHF	TGTGCCAGCAGCTTAGTCGGGGGGGATTCACCCCTCCACTTT
few	TRBV5-5	NA	TRBJ2-1	CASSAVGSGYNEQFF	TGTGCCAGCAGCGCCGTTGGGTCTGGCTACAATGAGCAGTTCTTC
NA	TRBV19	TRBD2	TRBJ2-1	CASSIRTSGLNEQFF	TGTGCCAGTAGTATAAGGACTAGCGGGCTCAATGAGCAGTTCTTC
NA	TRBV7-9	NA	TRBJ2-3	CASSLGQVQYF	TGTGCCAGCAGCTTGGGGCAGGTGCAGTATTTT
few	TRBV28	TRBD1	TRBJ1-5	CASSWDRRQPQHF	TGTGCCAGCAGCTGGGACAGACGTCAGCCCCAGCATTTT
NA	TRBV7-9	NA	TRBJ1-2	CASSLADSPHFYGYTF	TGTGCCAGCAGCTTAGCGGACAGTCCCCATTTCTATGGCTACACCTTC
NA	TRBV2	NA	TRBJ2-1	CASSAQGNEQFF	TGTGCCAGCAGTGCGCAGGGGAATGAGCAGTTCTTT
NA	TRBV7-9	NA	TRBJ1-4	CASSLGGRNEKLFF	TGTGCCAGCAGCTTAGGAGGGAGGAATGAAAAACTGTTTTTT
NA	TRBV10-3	TRBD2	TRBJ2-2	CAISESSGDRPGELFF	TGTGCCATCAGTGAGTCGAGCGGGGATAGACCGGGGGAGCTGTTTTTT
NA	TRBV20-1	TRBD1	TRBJ2-1	CSAGTGILVGQFF	TGCAGTGCCGGGACAGGGATACTAGTTGGGCAGTTCTTC
few	TRBV7-2	TRBD1	TRBJ2-7	CASSLNRGIYEQYF	TGTGCCAGCAGCTTAAACAGGGGGATCTACGAGCAGTACTTC
NA	TRBV10-3	NA	TRBJ2-7	CAIGGALGAYEQYF	TGTGCCATCGGTGGAGCCCTTGGGGCCTACGAGCAGTACTTC
NA	TRBV5-6	TRBD1	TRBJ2-3	CASRGGTGVFCTDTQYF	TGTGCCAGCCGGGGGGGGACAGGGGTTTTTTGCACAGATACGCAGTATTTT
NA	TRBV12-3/TRBV12-4	TRBD2	TRBJ2-7	CASSPGPWGGSYEQYF	TGTGCCAGCAGTCCGGGCCCGTGGGGGGGCTCCTACGAGCAGTACTTC
NA	TRBV24-1	NA	TRBJ2-7	CATRTYKQYF	TGTGCCACCCGAACTTACAAGCAGTACTTC
few	TRBV13	NA	TRBJ2-7	CASRGPSRPYEQYF	TGTGCCAGCAGAGGTCCTAGCAGACCCTACGAGCAGTACTTC
NA	TRBV9	NA	TRBJ1-1	CASSVDRLNTEAFF	TGTGCCAGCAGCGTAGACAGACTGAACACTGAAGCTTTCTTT
NA	TRBV9	TRBD1	TRBJ2-7	CASSSSGTGVYEQYF	TGTGCCAGCAGCTCCTCCGGGACAGGGGTCTACGAGCAGTACTTC
NA	TRBV10-1	NA	TRBJ2-5	CASSERGQETQYF	TGCGCCAGCAGTGAGCGGGGACAAGAGACCCAGTACTTC
NA	TRBV19	TRBD2	TRBJ2-1	CASSIAVLAGSYNEQFF	TGTGCCAGTAGTATAGCCGTCCTAGCGGGATCCTACAATGAGCAGTTCTTC
NA	TRBV29-1	NA	TRBJ1-1	CSVNRDKSEAFF	TGCAGCGTCAACCGGGACAAATCTGAAGCTTTCTTT
NA	TRBV5-4	TRBD1	TRBJ1-2	CASSPDRTSQGYTF	TGTGCCAGCAGCCCGGACAGGACCAGCCAGGGCTACACCTTC
once	TRBV20-1	NA	TRBJ2-7	CSAAGRYPNEQYF	TGCAGTGCTGCCGGTAGATATCCTAACGAGCAGTACTTC
NA	TRBV5-1	NA	TRBJ2-3	CASSLEIPSTDTQYF	TGCGCCAGCAGCTTGGAAATACCTAGCACAGATACGCAGTATTTT
NA	TRBV7-3	NA	TRBJ2-7	CASSSPPPPQVQYF	TGTGCCAGCAGCTCCCCCCCACCCCCTCAAGTGCAGTACTTC
NA	TRBV15	TRBD1	TRBJ2-5	CATSIVDRAGETQYF	TGTGCCACCAGCATAGTGGACAGGGCGGGGGAGACCCAGTACTTC
NA	TRBV12-3/TRBV12-4	TRBD1	TRBJ1-2	CASSAGTGLGYGYTF	TGTGCCAGCAGTGCGGGGACAGGTCTTGGCTATGGCTACACCTTC
once	TRBV15	NA	TRBJ1-1	CATSSPKVGGTEAFF	TGTGCCACCAGCAGCCCAAAAGTGGGGGGCACTGAAGCTTTCTTT
NA	TRBV20-1	NA	TRBJ1-2	CSAVRDYGYTF	TGCAGTGCGGTACGTGACTATGGCTACACCTTC